This T cell receptor (beta chain) came from a study of blood T cell repertoires in COVID-19. Study-level information: Acute and convalescent COVID-19 samples came from the United States, Italy and Spain. T cells, B-cell-depleted T cells, or PBMCs provided the cDNA or gDNA that served as material.

How the authors handled the data: From reference gene primer amplification, estimates of nucleated cell counts were derived. Sequencing was performed with immunoSEQ multiplex PCR; in TCRdb, only in-frame clones are kept and a portion is missing. V and J calls and clone size are copied from that table; D and trimming were computed from the DNA. The profile shows 45,000 to 55,000 clones, 80% to 85% of them singletons. The CDR3 has 18 residues. Germline CDR1 and CDR2: MNHEY and SMNVEV (reference sequence). Trimming took 1 base from V and 0 from J, leaving 13 bases between them. The receptor was derived from a man in his fifties or sixties with acute or convalescent COVID-19. The specimen was peripheral blood. The chain recombines TRBV27 with TRBJ2-6, with D perhaps matching TRBD1 (5 bases). CDR3 sequence: CASSLFPDSVSGANVLTF. The CDR3 coding sequence is TGTGCCAGCAGTTTATTTCCAGACAGTGTCTCTGGGGCCAACGTCCTGACTTTC.